The clone carrying this T cell receptor (beta chain) was picked up many times. No antigen is known for it. The data originate from a study of CD8 T cells in ankylosing spondylitis. Study findings and constraints: A CD8+ phenotype characterized the disease-linked clones, which were relatively rare in peripheral blood.

Trimming stripped 4 bases from V and 4 bases from J, with 9 bases between. This CDR3 spans 12 amino acids. Germline CDR1 is SGHRS and CDR2 is YFSETQ. TCRdb analysed the 5' RACE reads with MiXCR anew, one entry per CDR3 protein. The profile shows about 220,000 distinct CDR3 sequences, more than 9% of them singletons. The receptor's source is a male donor with ankylosing spondylitis or in good health (not recorded which). The genes are TRBV5-1 and TRBJ2-7, with D possibly being TRBD1 (6 bases). Source material: blood, either unsorted or a sorted T cell fraction (not recorded which). The CDR3 sequence is CASSPDSYEQYF. The CDR3 DNA follows: TGCGCCAGCAGCCCGGACAGTTACGAGCAGTACTTC.